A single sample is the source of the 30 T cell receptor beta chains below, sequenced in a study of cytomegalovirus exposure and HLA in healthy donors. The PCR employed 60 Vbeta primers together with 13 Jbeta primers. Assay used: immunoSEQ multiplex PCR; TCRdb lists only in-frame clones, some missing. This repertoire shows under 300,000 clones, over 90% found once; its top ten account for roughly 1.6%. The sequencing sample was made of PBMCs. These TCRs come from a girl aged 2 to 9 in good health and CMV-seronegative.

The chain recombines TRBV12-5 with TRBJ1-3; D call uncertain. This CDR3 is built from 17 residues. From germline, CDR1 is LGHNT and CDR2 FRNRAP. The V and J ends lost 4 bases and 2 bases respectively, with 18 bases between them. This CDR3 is CASGSPTLPRTGNTIYF. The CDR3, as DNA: TGTGCTAGTGGTTCGCCAACATTACCTAGGACTGGAAACACCATATATTTT.

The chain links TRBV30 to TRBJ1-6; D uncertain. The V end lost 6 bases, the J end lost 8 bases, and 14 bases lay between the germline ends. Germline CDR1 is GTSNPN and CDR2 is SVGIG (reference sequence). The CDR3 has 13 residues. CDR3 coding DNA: TGTGCCTGCACCCACCGTCGAGATTCACCCCTCCACTTT. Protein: CACTHRRDSPLHF.

The CDR3 here is CASSAHIRGTLYEQYF. In DNA form, the CDR3 reads TGTGCCAGCAGCGCTCACATCAGGGGAACCCTCTACGAGCAGTACTTC. The rearrangement joins TRBV9 to TRBJ2-7; D is perhaps TRBD1 (6 bases). The CDR3 runs 16 residues. CDR1 and CDR2 from the germline V gene are SGDLS and YYNGEE. V was cut by 3 bases and J by 3 bases, with 19 bases left in between.

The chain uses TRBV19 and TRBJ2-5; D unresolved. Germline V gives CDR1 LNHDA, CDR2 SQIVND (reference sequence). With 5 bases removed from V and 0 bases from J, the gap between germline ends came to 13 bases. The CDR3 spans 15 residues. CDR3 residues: CASSLTSQYQETQYF. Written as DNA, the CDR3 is TGTGCCAGTAGTCTCACCTCACAGTACCAAGAGACCCAGTACTTC. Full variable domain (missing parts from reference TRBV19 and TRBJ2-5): DGGITQSPKYLFRKEGQNVTLSCEQNLNHDAMYWYRQDPGQGLRLIYYSQIVNDFQKGDIAEGYSVSREKKESFPLTVTSAQKNPTAFYLCASSLTSQYQETQYFGPGTRLLVL.

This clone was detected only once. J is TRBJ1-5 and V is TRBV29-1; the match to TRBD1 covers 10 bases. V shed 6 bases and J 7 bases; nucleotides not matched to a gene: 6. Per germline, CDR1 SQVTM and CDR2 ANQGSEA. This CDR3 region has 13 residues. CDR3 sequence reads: CSVAGTGDQPQHF. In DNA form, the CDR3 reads TGCAGCGTGGCCGGGACAGGGGACCAGCCCCAGCATTTT.

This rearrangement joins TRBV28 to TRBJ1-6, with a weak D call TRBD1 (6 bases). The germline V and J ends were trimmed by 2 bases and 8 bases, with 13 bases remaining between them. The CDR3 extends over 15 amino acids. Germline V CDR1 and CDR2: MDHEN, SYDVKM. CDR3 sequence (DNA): TGTGCCAGCAGTTTACAGGGGTTTGGGGATTCACCCCTCCACTTT. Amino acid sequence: CASSLQGFGDSPLHF.

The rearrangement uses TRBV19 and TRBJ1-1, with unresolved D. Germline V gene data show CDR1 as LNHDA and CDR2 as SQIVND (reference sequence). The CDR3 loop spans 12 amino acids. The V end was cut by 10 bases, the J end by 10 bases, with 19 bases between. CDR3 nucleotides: TGTGCCACCTCGGGAGTATCTCTAAGAGCTTTCTTT. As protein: CATSGVSLRAFF.

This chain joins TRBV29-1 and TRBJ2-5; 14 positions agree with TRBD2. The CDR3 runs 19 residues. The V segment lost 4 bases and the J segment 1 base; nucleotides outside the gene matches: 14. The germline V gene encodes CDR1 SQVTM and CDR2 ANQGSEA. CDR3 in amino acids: CSVAVMGLAGERLQETQYF. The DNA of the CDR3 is TGCAGCGTTGCCGTTATGGGACTAGCGGGAGAACGACTCCAAGAGACCCAGTACTTC.

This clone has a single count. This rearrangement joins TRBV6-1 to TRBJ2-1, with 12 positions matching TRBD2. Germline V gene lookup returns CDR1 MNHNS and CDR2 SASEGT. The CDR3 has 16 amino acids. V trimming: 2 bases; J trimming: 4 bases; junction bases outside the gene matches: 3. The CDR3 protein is CASSENLAGGYNEQFF. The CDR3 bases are TGTGCCAGCAGTGAAAACCTAGCGGGGGGGTACAATGAGCAGTTCTTC.

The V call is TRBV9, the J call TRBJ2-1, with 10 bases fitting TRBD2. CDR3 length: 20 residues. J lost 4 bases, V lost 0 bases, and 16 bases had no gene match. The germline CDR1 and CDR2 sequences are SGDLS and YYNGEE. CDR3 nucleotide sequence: TGTGCCAGCAGCGTAGGTCCGGGACTAGCGAGGGCTATGGGGTACAATGAGCAGTTCTTC. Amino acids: CASSVGPGLARAMGYNEQFF.

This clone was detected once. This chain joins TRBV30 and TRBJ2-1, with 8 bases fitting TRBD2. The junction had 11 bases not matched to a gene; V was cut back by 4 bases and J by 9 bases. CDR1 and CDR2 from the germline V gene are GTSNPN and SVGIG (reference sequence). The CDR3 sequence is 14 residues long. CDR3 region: CAWKRGLLSGEQFF. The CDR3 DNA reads TGTGCCTGGAAGCGGGGGCTCCTCTCGGGTGAGCAGTTCTTC.

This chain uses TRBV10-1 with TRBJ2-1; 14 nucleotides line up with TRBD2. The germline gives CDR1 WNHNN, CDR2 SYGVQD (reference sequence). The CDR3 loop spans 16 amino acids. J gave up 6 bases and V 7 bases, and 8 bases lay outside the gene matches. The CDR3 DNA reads TGCGCCAGCAACGTGAGGGGACTAGCGGGAGCCAATGAGCAGTTCTTC. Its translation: CASNVRGLAGANEQFF.

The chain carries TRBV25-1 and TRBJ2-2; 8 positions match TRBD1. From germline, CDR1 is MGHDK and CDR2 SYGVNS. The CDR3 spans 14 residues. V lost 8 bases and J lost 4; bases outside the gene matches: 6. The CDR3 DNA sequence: TGTGCCAGCCGACACACAGGGGGCACCGGGGAGCTGTTTTTT. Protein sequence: CASRHTGGTGELFF.

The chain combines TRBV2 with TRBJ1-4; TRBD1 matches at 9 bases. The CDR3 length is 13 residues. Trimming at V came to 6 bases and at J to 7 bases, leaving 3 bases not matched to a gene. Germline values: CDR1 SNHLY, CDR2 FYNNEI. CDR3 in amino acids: CASRATGGEKLFF. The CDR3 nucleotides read TGTGCCAGCAGGGCGACAGGGGGTGAAAAACTGTTTTTT.

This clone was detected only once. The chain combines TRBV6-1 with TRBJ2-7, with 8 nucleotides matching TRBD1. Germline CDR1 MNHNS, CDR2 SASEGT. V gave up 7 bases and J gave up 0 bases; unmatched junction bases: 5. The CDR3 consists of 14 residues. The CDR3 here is CASTGQGSSYEQYF. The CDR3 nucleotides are TGTGCCAGCACCGGACAGGGAAGCTCCTACGAGCAGTACTTC.

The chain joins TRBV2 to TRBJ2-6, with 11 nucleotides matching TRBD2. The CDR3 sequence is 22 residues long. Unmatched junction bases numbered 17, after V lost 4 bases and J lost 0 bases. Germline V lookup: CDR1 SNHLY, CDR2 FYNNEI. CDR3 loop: CASSGLLLAGDLSFSGANVLTF. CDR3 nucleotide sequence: TGTGCCAGCAGTGGGCTTCTACTAGCGGGGGATTTAAGTTTCTCTGGGGCCAACGTCCTGACTTTC.

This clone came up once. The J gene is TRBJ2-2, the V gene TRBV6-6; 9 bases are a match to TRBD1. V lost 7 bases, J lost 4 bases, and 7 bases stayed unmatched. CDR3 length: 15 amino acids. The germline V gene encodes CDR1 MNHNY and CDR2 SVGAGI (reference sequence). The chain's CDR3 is CASIPPGQGTGELFF. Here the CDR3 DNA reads TGTGCCAGCATTCCACCGGGACAGGGCACCGGGGAGCTGTTTTTT.

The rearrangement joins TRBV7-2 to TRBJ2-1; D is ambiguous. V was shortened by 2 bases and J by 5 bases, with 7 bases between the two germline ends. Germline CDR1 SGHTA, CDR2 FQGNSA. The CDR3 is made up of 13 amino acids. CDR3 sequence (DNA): TGTGCCAGCAGCTTAAACCGGGACAATGAGCAGTTCTTC. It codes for CASSLNRDNEQFF.

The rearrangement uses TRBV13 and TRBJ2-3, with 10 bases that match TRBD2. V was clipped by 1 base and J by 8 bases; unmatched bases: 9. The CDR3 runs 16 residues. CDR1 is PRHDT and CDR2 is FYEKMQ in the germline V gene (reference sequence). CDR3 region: CASSLDSSGGRGTQYF. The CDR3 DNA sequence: TGTGCCAGCAGCTTAGACTCTAGCGGGGGCCGGGGTACGCAGTATTTT.

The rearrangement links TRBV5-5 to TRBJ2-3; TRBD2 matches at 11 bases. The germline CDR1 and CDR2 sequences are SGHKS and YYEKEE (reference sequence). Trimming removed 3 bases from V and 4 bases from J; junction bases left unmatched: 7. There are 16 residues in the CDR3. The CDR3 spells CASSSNSGGAADTQYF. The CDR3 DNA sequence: TGTGCCAGCAGCTCCAATAGCGGGGGGGCCGCAGATACGCAGTATTTT.

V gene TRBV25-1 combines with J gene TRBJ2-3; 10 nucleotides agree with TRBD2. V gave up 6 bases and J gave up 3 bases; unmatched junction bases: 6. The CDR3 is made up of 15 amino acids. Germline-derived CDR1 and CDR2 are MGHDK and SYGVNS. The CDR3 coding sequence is TGTGCCAGCAGAGGAGCGGGGGGGCGAACAGATACGCAGTATTTT. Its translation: CASRGAGGRTDTQYF.

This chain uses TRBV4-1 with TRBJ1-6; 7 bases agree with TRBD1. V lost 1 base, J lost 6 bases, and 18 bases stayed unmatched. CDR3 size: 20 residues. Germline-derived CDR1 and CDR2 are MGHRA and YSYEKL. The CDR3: CASSQASAGQLERFNSPLHF. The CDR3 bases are TGCGCCAGCAGCCAAGCCTCCGCGGGACAGTTAGAGCGATTTAATTCACCCCTCCACTTT.

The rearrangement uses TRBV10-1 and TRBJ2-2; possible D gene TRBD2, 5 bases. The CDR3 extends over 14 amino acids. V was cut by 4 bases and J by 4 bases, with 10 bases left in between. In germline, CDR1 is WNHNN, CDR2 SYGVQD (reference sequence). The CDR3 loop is CASSAAGTTGELFF. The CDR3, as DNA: TGCGCCAGCAGTGCGGCGGGCACCACCGGGGAGCTGTTTTTT.

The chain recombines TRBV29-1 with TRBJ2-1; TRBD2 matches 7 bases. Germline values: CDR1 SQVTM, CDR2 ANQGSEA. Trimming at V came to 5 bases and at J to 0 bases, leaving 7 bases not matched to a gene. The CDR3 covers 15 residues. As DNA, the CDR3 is TGCAGCGTTCAGAAACGGGAGGACTCCTACAATGAGCAGTTCTTC. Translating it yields CSVQKREDSYNEQFF.

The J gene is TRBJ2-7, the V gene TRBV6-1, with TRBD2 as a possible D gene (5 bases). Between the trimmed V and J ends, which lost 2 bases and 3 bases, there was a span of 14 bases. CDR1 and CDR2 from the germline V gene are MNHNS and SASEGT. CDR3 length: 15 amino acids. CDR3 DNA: TGTGCCAGCAGTGAAAGTCTAGGACTCCGCTACGAGCAGTACTTC. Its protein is CASSESLGLRYEQYF.

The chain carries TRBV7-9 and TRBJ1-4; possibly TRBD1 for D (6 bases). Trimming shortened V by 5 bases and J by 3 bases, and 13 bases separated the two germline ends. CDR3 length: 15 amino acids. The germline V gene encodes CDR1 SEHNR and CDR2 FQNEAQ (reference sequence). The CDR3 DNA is TGTGCCAGCAGCCGACAGGTCGAATCTAATGAAAAACTGTTTTTT. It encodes CASSRQVESNEKLFF.

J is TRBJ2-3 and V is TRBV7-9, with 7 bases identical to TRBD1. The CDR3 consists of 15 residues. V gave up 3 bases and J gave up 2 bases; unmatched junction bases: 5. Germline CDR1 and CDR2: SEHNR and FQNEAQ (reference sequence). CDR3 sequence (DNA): TGTGCCAGCAGCTTGACAGGGCTTGACACAGATACGCAGTATTTT. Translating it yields CASSLTGLDTDTQYF.

The CDR3 region is CASSWGTGTAKNIQYF. CDR3 DNA sequence: TGCGCCAGCAGCTGGGGGACAGGTACAGCCAAAAACATTCAGTACTTC. The rearrangement uses TRBV5-1 and TRBJ2-4; 8 bases align to TRBD1. Germline V gene sequence: CDR1 SGHRS, CDR2 YFSETQ. V lost 3 bases, J lost 0 bases, and 5 bases stayed unmatched. The CDR3 is 16 amino acids.

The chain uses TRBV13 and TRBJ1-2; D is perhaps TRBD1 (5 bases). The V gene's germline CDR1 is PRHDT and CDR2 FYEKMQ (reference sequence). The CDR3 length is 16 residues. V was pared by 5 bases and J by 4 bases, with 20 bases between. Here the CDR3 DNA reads TGTGCCAGCAGCGTCCGGCGTGTAGGGGAAGGCTATGGCTACACCTTC. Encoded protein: CASSVRRVGEGYGYTF.

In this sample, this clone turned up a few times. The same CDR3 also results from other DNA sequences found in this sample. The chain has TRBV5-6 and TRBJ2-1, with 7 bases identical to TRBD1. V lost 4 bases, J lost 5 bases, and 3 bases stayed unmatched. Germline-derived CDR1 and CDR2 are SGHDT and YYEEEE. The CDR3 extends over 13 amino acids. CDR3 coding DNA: TGTGCCAGCAGCCGGGACAGTCACAATGAGCAGTTCTTC. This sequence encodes CASSRDSHNEQFF.